These T cell receptor beta chains were read from a single sample in a study of beta chain features in type 1 diabetes. The repertoire was sequenced with immunoSEQ multiplex PCR; TCRdb's copy has only in-frame clones and lacks some. This sample has fewer than 300,000 clones, with roughly 11% found just once. The specimen was naive CD4+ T cells from blood. The receptor source for this set is a young man with type 1 diabetes. CDR3s include the opening cysteine and the closing phenylalanine or tryptophan. The order of the fields is V gene, J gene, D gene, clone size, CDR3 DNA, CDR3 protein. The D gene is left open where the match is weak. Clone size is stated in some rows and not others, as once, few, many or a class when expanded.

TRBV28,TRBJ2-1,.,.,TGTGCCAGCAGCCCAACGGGAGACAATGAGCAGTTCTTC,CASSPTGDNEQFF
TRBV7-3,TRBJ2-1,TRBD2,.,TGTGCCAGCAGCTTAAGACCACCCCTAGCGGGGGGACATCTTGAGCAGTTCTTC,CASSLRPPLAGGHLEQFF
TRBV10-3,TRBJ2-5,.,few,TGTGCCATAAAACGAGGTCTCCAAGAGACCCAGTACTTC,CAIKRGLQETQYF
TRBV19,TRBJ2-1,TRBD2,.,TGTGCCAGTAGTATAGAACGGGGGGGCGGCAATGAGCAGTTCTTC,CASSIERGGGNEQFF
TRBV7-7,TRBJ2-5,.,.,TGTGCTAGCAGCTTATCCTCACAGGGTGGCGAGACCCAGTACTTC,CASSLSSQGGETQYF
TRBV5-1,TRBJ2-6,.,.,TGCGCCAGCAGCTTGGCCCTGAGCTCTGGGGCCAACGTCCTGACTTTC,CASSLALSSGANVLTF
TRBV19,TRBJ1-2,.,.,TGTGCCAGTAGTATACCCTTGACAGCCTATCACTATGGCTACACCTTC,CASSIPLTAYHYGYTF
TRBV7-2,TRBJ2-1,TRBD2,few,TGTGCCAGCAGCTCCCCCGGGTGGACTAGCGGGGGCGATGAGCAGTTCTTC,CASSSPGWTSGGDEQFF
TRBV6-5,TRBJ2-7,.,.,TGTGCCAGCAGTTATGGAAGAGGCAGGGGTTACGAGCAGTACTTC,CASSYGRGRGYEQYF
TRBV7-9,TRBJ2-2,TRBD1,.,TGTGCCAGCAGCTCCCCCGGGACAGCCACCGGGGAGCTGTTTTTT,CASSSPGTATGELFF
TRBV6-1,TRBJ2-3,.,few,TGTGCCAGCACTACCCGCCCGCTGACAGATACGCAGTATTTT,CASTTRPLTDTQYF
TRBV7-9,TRBJ2-1,.,.,TGTGCCAGCAGCTCCTCGGGACACGGAAACCTCAATGAGCAGTTCTTC,CASSSSGHGNLNEQFF
TRBV9,TRBJ2-3,.,once,TGTGCCAGCAGCAGAGCGGCTAGCACAGATACGCAGTATTTT,CASSRAASTDTQYF
TRBV7-9,TRBJ1-6,TRBD1,few,TGTGCCAGCAGCCCCCAACAGGGGTTCGGAAATTCACCCCTCCACTTT,CASSPQQGFGNSPLHF
TRBV18,TRBJ2-7,.,few,TGTGCCAGCTCACCAACGGGGAGCGACGAGCAGTACTTC,CASSPTGSDEQYF
TRBV5-1,TRBJ1-6,.,few,TGCGCCAGCAGCGAGGGTCCCAATTCACCCCTCCACTTT,CASSEGPNSPLHF
TRBV30,TRBJ2-4,TRBD1,.,TGTGCCTGGGCTAGGACAGGGATAAAAAACATTCAGTACTTC,CAWARTGIKNIQYF
TRBV6-6,TRBJ2-7,TRBD2,.,TGTGCCAGCAGATTGGGACTAGCGGGCTACGAGCAGTACTTC,CASRLGLAGYEQYF
TRBV7-2,TRBJ2-5,.,few,TGTGCCAGCAGCTTAAATCGCCAAGAGACCCAGTACTTC,CASSLNRQETQYF
TRBV4-2,TRBJ1-2,TRBD1,.,TGTGCCAGCAGCTTAGAAGGGACAGGGGACTATGGCTACACCTTC,CASSLEGTGDYGYTF
TRBV5-4,TRBJ2-1,.,few,TGTGCCAGCAGCTTGGAGTCACGCCCGGGGATGAAGCAGTTCTTC,CASSLESRPGMKQFF
TRBV5-6,TRBJ1-1,.,.,TGTGCCAGCAGCCCGGGACTCCATTACGCGAACACTGAAGCTTTCTTT,CASSPGLHYANTEAFF
TRBV6-5,TRBJ2-6,.,.,TGTGCCAGCAGTCACAACTCTGGGGCCAACGTCCTGACTTTC,CASSHNSGANVLTF
TRBV5-1,TRBJ2-7,TRBD1,.,TGCGCCAGCAGACTTGGACAGGAGTACGAGCAGTACTTC,CASRLGQEYEQYF